This TCR beta chain is drawn from a study of shared clonotypes between healthy human individuals. Study results and caveats: Clonotype sharing across several donors was observed for approximately 5% of naive CD4 clonotypes. When compared with the clonotypes that were shared by all four sorted-subset donors, the non-shared clonotypes turned out to have lower generation probabilities.

From CD4+ cells came CD45RA+ naive and CD45RA-negative memory subsets. Comments on this clone: Its antigen is unknown.

The CDR3 consists of 14 residues. Trimming shortened V by 5 bases and J by 9 bases, and 17 bases separated the two germline ends. The germline V gene has CDR1 SEHNR and CDR2 FQNEAQ (reference sequence). The repertoire was sequenced with immunoSEQ multiplex PCR; TCRdb's copy has only in-frame clones and lacks some. Found here are a few hundred thousand clones, 97% of them singletons; the top ten hold about 0.06%. Sample: naive CD4+ T cells sorted from blood. Subset here: CD45RA+ positively selected. The source is a woman aged 25 to 39 in good health. The rearrangement joins TRBV7-9 to TRBJ2-1, with D maybe TRBD2 (6 bases). The CDR3 region is CASSPGTSFSEQFF. The DNA for the CDR3 is TGTGCCAGCAGCCCCGGGACTTCCTTCAGTGAGCAGTTCTTC.